Following are 23 T cell receptor beta chains from one sample sequenced in a study of CD8 T cells in ankylosing spondylitis. TCRdb independently ran MiXCR on the 5' RACE reads; one entry per CDR3 protein. The sample holds about 350,000 distinct CDR3 sequences; 20% are singletons and the top ten take around 13%. The sequenced material came from blood, either unsorted or a sorted T cell fraction (not recorded which). These receptors all come from a male donor with ankylosing spondylitis or in good health (not recorded which).

This clonotype was counted a few times. The rearrangement uses TRBV12-3 or TRBV12-4 and TRBJ2-7; D call uncertain. V was shortened by 1 base and J by 5 bases, with 12 bases between the two germline ends. The CDR3 contains 14 residues. The CDR3 reads CASSLVPGFNEQYF. CDR3 coding DNA: TGTGCCAGCAGTTTAGTGCCCGGGTTCAACGAGCAGTACTTC.

For the CDR3, the DNA is TGTGCCAGCAGTTTAGCTAGCGGGGGACTGGAGACCCAGTACTTC. This encodes CASSLASGGLETQYF. The gene calls are TRBV27 and TRBJ2-5, with 10 bases lining up with TRBD2. Looked up from germline, CDR1 is MNHEY and CDR2 is SMNVEV (reference sequence). V lost 2 bases to trimming and J lost 5 bases; unmatched junction nucleotides: 5. This CDR3 is 15 amino acids long.

The chain is built from TRBV20-1 and TRBJ2-1; tentatively, D is TRBD1 (6 bases). CDR3 length: 15 amino acids. The germline V and J ends were trimmed by 1 base and 1 base, with 11 bases remaining between them. CDR1 is DFQATT and CDR2 is SNEGSKA in the germline V gene (reference sequence). CDR3 DNA sequence: TGCAGTGCTAGAGTGGGCAGGGGATCCTACAATGAGCAGTTCTTC. Protein: CSARVGRGSYNEQFF.

This chain links TRBV20-1 with TRBJ2-7, with D perhaps matching TRBD1 (5 bases). Per germline, CDR1 DFQATT and CDR2 SNEGSKA (reference sequence). With 5 bases removed from V and 1 base from J, the gap between germline ends came to 12 bases. CDR3 length: 13 residues. In nucleotides, the CDR3 is TGCAGTGCTGCCGACAGTACTTCCTACGAGCAGTACTTC. As protein: CSAADSTSYEQYF.

The chain uses TRBV30 and TRBJ2-2; a weak D match, TRBD2 (6 bases). V lost 5 bases and J 5 bases, leaving 15 bases between the germline ends. The CDR3 runs 14 residues. Germline assignment: CDR1 GTSNPN and CDR2 SVGIG (reference sequence). CDR3 residues: CAWEGGGQTGELFF. The CDR3 nucleotides read TGTGCCTGGGAAGGTGGAGGGCAAACCGGGGAGCTGTTTTTT.

The rearrangement links TRBV20-1 to TRBJ2-3; TRBD2 agrees at 7 bases. Germline loops: CDR1 DFQATT, CDR2 SNEGSKA (reference sequence). The V gene end was trimmed by 6 bases and the J gene end by 2 bases; junction bases not matched to a gene: 14. This CDR3 contains 16 residues. The CDR3 bases are TGCAGTGCCTTCTCGAATAGCGGGCCCAACACAGATACGCAGTATTTT. Protein sequence: CSAFSNSGPNTDTQYF.

V usage is TRBV12-3 or TRBV12-4 and J usage is TRBJ2-2; D gene uncertain. Between the trimmed V and J ends, which lost 3 bases and 7 bases, there was a span of 18 bases. The CDR3 contains 16 residues. CDR3 loop: CASSLPAVPVNGELFF. Written as DNA, the CDR3 is TGTGCCAGCAGTTTGCCTGCAGTCCCAGTTAACGGGGAGCTGTTTTTT.

Comment on this clonotype: At one of its ends the junction is not consistent with the germline gene, which may arise from a read error. J is TRBJ2-7 and V is TRBV2; 8 bases agree with TRBD1. This CDR3 comprises 12 residues. The germline V gene has CDR1 SNHLY and CDR2 FYNNEI. CDR3 protein: CASSEAQGQVGF. CDR3 nucleotide sequence: TGTGCCAGCAGTGAAGCCCAGGGACAGGTCGGCTTC.

The V gene is TRBV20-1, the J gene TRBJ2-7; perhaps D is TRBD1 or TRBD2 (5 bases each). The CDR3 runs to 15 residues. The V end was cut by 0 bases, the J end by 3 bases, with 15 bases between. Germline V CDR1 and CDR2: DFQATT, SNEGSKA (reference sequence). CDR3: CSARDSGQADYEQYF. In DNA, the CDR3 is TGCAGTGCTAGAGATTCGGGGCAGGCCGACTACGAGCAGTACTTC.

The sample holds a few counts of this clonotype. The chain couples TRBV25-1 to TRBJ2-3; tentatively, D is TRBD1 or TRBD2 (6 bases each). The CDR3 has 16 amino acids. The germline CDR1 and CDR2 sequences are MGHDK and SYGVNS. Between the trimmed V and J ends, which lost 0 bases and 4 bases, there was a span of 14 bases. The CDR3 is CASSEYDGGVSDTQYF. In DNA form, the CDR3 reads TGTGCCAGCAGTGAATATGACGGGGGCGTTTCAGATACGCAGTATTTT.

J is TRBJ1-5 and V is TRBV28; the D gene is possibly TRBD1 (5 bases). The CDR3 extends over 15 amino acids. Between the trimmed V and J ends, which lost 3 bases and 4 bases, there was a span of 13 bases. Germline-derived CDR1 and CDR2 are MDHEN and SYDVKM. CDR3 amino acids: CASSLAGSVNQPQHF. CDR3 nucleotides: TGTGCCAGCAGTTTGGCAGGGTCGGTGAATCAGCCCCAGCATTTT.

This clonotype was detected only a few times. This sequence joins TRBV10-3 and TRBJ2-5, with 7 bases lining up with TRBD2. Germline-derived CDR1 and CDR2 are ENHRY and SYGVKD. V lost 0 bases and J lost 5; bases outside the gene matches: 3. The CDR3 has 14 residues. For the CDR3, the DNA is TGTGCCATCAGTGAGTCGGGAGGGTACGAGACCCAGTACTTC. It translates to CAISESGGYETQYF.

Only a few counts were recorded for this clonotype. The genes are TRBV7-9 and TRBJ2-3; D is unclear. CDR3 length equals 13 residues. Per the germline V gene, CDR1 is SEHNR and CDR2 is FQNEAQ (reference sequence). Trimming cost V 4 bases and J 2 bases, with 7 bases left between them. The CDR3: CASSSSYTDTQYF. CDR3 DNA sequence: TGTGCCAGCAGCTCCAGCTACACAGATACGCAGTATTTT. The complete variable domain, with remaining parts taken from reference TRBV7-9 and TRBJ2-3, reads DTGVSQNPRHKITKRGQNVTFRCDPISEHNRLYWYRQTLGQGPEFLTYFQNEAQLEKSRLLSDRFSAERPKGSFSTLEIQRTEQGDSAMYLCASSSSYTDTQYFGPGTRLTVL.

V usage is TRBV2 and J usage is TRBJ2-3, with TRBD1 as a possible D gene (6 bases). CDR3 length: 17 residues. V shed 2 bases and J shed 4 bases, with 19 bases lying between them. Looked up from germline, CDR1 is SNHLY and CDR2 is FYNNEI. The CDR3 region has the DNA TGTGCCAGCAGTGAAAGGGGGTCGACACGGTTATCAGATACGCAGTATTTT. This sequence encodes CASSERGSTRLSDTQYF.

This chain links TRBV3-1 with TRBJ2-1; 12 bases are shared with TRBD2. V was clipped by 4 bases and J by 1 base; unmatched bases: 5. There are 17 residues in the CDR3. CDR1 and CDR2 from the germline V gene are LGHDT and YNNKEL (reference sequence). For the CDR3, the DNA is TGTGCCAGCAGCCCCATAGGACTAGCGGGGTCCTACAATGAGCAGTTCTTC. Amino acids: CASSPIGLAGSYNEQFF.

The chain is built from TRBV6-5 and TRBJ2-5; no reliable D call. The length of the CDR3 is 12 residues. With 6 bases removed from V and 1 base from J, the gap between germline ends came to 6 bases. Per germline, CDR1 MNHEY and CDR2 SVGAGI. In nucleotides, the CDR3 is TGTGCCAGCAGGGATCTCCAAGAGACCCAGTACTTC. Its protein is CASRDLQETQYF.

This clonotype was counted only a few times. The V gene is TRBV5-6, the J gene TRBJ2-7; D unresolved. The ends were cut back, 0 bases at V and 5 bases at J, with 9 bases in the middle. Germline CDR1 is SGHDT and CDR2 is YYEEEE. CDR3 length: 13 residues. The CDR3 DNA sequence: TGTGCCAGCAGCTTGGGGGGTACCCACGAGCAGTACTTC. This codes for CASSLGGTHEQYF.

The chain couples TRBV25-1 to TRBJ2-1, with 7 nucleotides matching TRBD2. Looked up from germline, CDR1 is MGHDK and CDR2 is SYGVNS. V gave up 7 bases and J gave up 8 bases; unmatched junction bases: 11. This CDR3 has 14 residues. This CDR3 reads CASNHRTSADEQFF. The CDR3 nucleotides are TGTGCCAGCAACCACAGGACTAGTGCGGATGAGCAGTTCTTC.

This clonotype was detected a few times. The chain is built from TRBV5-5 and TRBJ2-2; possibly TRBD1 for D (6 bases). V was clipped by 3 bases and J by 1 base, with 16 bases between them. Germline assignment: CDR1 SGHKS and CDR2 YYEKEE (reference sequence). This CDR3 has 17 residues. The CDR3, as DNA: TGTGCCAGCAGCTCATTATCCAGGGGCAGGAACACCGGGGAGCTGTTTTTT. Protein: CASSSLSRGRNTGELFF.

This chain joins TRBV2 and TRBJ1-3; D is unresolved. V was pared by 4 bases and J by 0 bases, with 7 bases between. There are 14 residues in the CDR3. Germline loops: CDR1 SNHLY, CDR2 FYNNEI. CDR3 amino acids: CASSGSLSGNTIYF. CDR3 DNA sequence: TGTGCCAGCAGTGGTAGTCTCTCTGGAAACACCATATATTTT.

This clonotype was recorded many times. The rearrangement links TRBV27 to TRBJ2-1; 8 bases line up with TRBD1. Germline CDR1 is MNHEY and CDR2 is SMNVEV (reference sequence). The CDR3 contains 18 residues. V was clipped by 1 base and J by 3 bases; unmatched bases: 11. This CDR3 reads CASSLLAGQEEFYNEQFF. The CDR3 region has the DNA TGTGCCAGCAGTTTATTGGCGGGACAGGAGGAATTCTACAATGAGCAGTTCTTC.

The sample holds a few counts of this clonotype. This sequence joins TRBV7-9 and TRBJ2-5; no firm D call. The length of the CDR3 is 14 residues. Trimming took off 0 bases at V and 2 bases at J, with 7 bases between the two ends. The germline CDR1 and CDR2 sequences are SEHNR and FQNEAQ (reference sequence). The CDR3 DNA reads TGTGCCAGCAGCTTAGCGGGCAGGCAAGAGACCCAGTACTTC. Residues: CASSLAGRQETQYF.

This clonotype has more than one count but fewer than ten. This chain joins TRBV4-1 and TRBJ1-5; tentatively, D is TRBD1 (5 bases). V lost 0 bases and J lost 3, with 15 bases in between. Germline CDR1 reads MGHRA; CDR2 reads YSYEKL. The CDR3 extends over 17 amino acids. The CDR3 here is CASSQEGPTGHNQPQHF. The CDR3 bases are TGCGCCAGCAGCCAAGAGGGTCCCACGGGGCACAATCAGCCCCAGCATTTT.